This TCR beta chain was sequenced during a study of shared clonotypes between healthy human individuals (dated by TCRdb to between 2020 and 2021). Looking at the study overall: A few men and a couple of women, aged 18 to 49 years, made up the cohort. For each donor, CD4 naive and CD4 memory were each given three plates, CD8 naive was given two plates, and CD8 memory was given one plate. Blood TCR repertoires of five healthy adults were deeply sequenced to estimate repertoire size and the extent of clonotype sharing between individuals. To increase sequencing depth and limit assay-specific biases, TCR repertoire library preparation and sequencing were carried out by different laboratories using diverse techniques. Between about 0.8 and 9.5 billion PBMCs per donor were obtained by leukapheresis.

Healthy HIV-negative adults with no recently reported acute infections or vaccinations were included as donors. Every donor was a Caucasian adult residing in Nashville, Tennessee, USA. CD4+ T cells were enriched through magnetic negative selection, after which naive cells were positively selected on CD45RA and the remaining negative fraction served as the memory subset. Blood was collected by leukapheresis, and PBMCs were isolated by Ficoll-Histopaque density gradient centrifugation and then cryopreserved in liquid nitrogen vapor phase. Purity and quantity of every magnetically sorted T cell population were checked by analytical flow cytometry. Each sorted fraction had its genomic DNA isolated and then quantified by UV absorbance on a Nanodrop 2000c. TCR CDR3 regions were amplified from genomic DNA by multiplex PCR using the deep immunoSEQ assay. Extracted genomic DNA from each cell subset was distributed evenly across all wells of several immunoSEQ 96-well plates, and each plate was treated as a replicate. For sorted subsets, each replicate PCR was loaded with roughly 200 ng genomic DNA, equivalent to 30,000 or so T cell genomes. The purified libraries were quantified using a Qubit 3.0 fluorometer, sized with a Bioanalyzer 2100, and then quantified again using the KAPA Library Quantification kit. Each immunoSEQ 96-well plate was sequenced on its own single-read 150-cycle Illumina NextSeq 550 flow cell. The original pipeline was this. Because the immunoSEQ output held only junctional sequences and lacked quality scores, the filtering could not match the filtering applied to full-length reads. Sequences were annotated with PyIR, a Python wrapper for IgBLAST v1.9, and V/J genes and CDR3 were assigned using IMGT germline references. Reads with weak V/J assignments (E-value above 1e-6), missing CDR3, stop codons, out-of-frame junctions, or ambiguous translated residues were removed. V3J clonotypes were defined by identical inferred V gene, J gene, and CDR3 amino acid sequence. The percentage overlap between two repertoires was calculated by dividing the number of shared unique clonotypes by the size of the smaller repertoire. RTK rarefaction, the Chao1 estimator, and Recon v2.1 estimates of unobserved clonotypes were used to assess repertoire richness. Generation probabilities for all TCRbeta clonotypes obtained by the gDNA method from a handful of donors were computed using OLGA. Entries here come from immuneACCESS through TCRdb and include only in-frame sequences with V and J called. Some clones fail to appear in such tables; in the studies checked, an unresolved V gene covers under half of the shortfall, and the cause of the remainder is unknown. That table supplies the V and J calls and clone size; D and trimming were determined from the DNA. The sample table records 2 million to 3 million clones; 93% of these occur just once. Approximately 0.37% of the sample rests with the top ten.

With regard to this clone: Its target antigen remains unknown. Base qualities are not at hand, and no much larger clone is one base apart.

General conclusions and limits of the study: Pairwise subsampling led to the expectation that sequencing depth would affect the degree of clonotype sharing among donors. Clonotypes shared by all four sorted-subset donors showed higher generation probabilities than non-shared clonotypes. Incomplete sequencing was indicated by rarefaction of sorted-subset datasets, despite the large sequencing depth. The small number of donors limited the genetic and exposure-history diversity represented. Larger estimated clonotype richness was generally found for naive subsets than for memory subsets. Sharing across a few donors was observed for around 4.8% of naive CD4, under 4% of naive CD8, around 2.5% of memory CD4, and around 0.4% of memory CD8 clonotypes. Sampling was restricted to blood, and TCR repertoires in tissues likely differ from the TCR repertoires found in blood.

From a lookup of the germline V gene, CDR1 and CDR2 are SGHNT and YENEEA. V has 0 bases trimmed and J has 5 bases trimmed; junction bases matching no gene number 11. The CDR3 sequence holds 17 residues, the cysteine and phenylalanine included. The sequence is cut down to CDR3 DNA, 51 bases in frame from base 1. The sample was naive CD4+ T cells from PBMCs. Explained via the paper, the cell subset or site label denotes: CD45RA+ positively selected. This chain is built from TRBV11-3 and TRBJ2-7; 9 of the junction bases match TRBD2. The source is a man younger than 30 in good health. Some clones in this sample may be carry-over from other donors' samples. The CDR3 protein is CASSLDPPSSGRNEQYF. The DNA sequence reads TGTGCCAGCAGCTTAGACCCCCCAAGTAGCGGGAGAAACGAGCAGTACTTC.